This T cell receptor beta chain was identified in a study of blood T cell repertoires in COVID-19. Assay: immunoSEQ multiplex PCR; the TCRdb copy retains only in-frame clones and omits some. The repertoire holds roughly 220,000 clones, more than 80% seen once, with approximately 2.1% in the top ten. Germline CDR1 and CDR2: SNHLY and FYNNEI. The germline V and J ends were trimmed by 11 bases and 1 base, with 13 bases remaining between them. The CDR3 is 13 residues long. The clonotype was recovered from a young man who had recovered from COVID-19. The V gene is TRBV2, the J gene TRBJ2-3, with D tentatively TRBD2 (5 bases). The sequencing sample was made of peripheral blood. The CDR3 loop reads CAGRDLGTDTQYF. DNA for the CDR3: TGTGCCGGCCGGGATCTGGGCACAGATACGCAGTATTTT.